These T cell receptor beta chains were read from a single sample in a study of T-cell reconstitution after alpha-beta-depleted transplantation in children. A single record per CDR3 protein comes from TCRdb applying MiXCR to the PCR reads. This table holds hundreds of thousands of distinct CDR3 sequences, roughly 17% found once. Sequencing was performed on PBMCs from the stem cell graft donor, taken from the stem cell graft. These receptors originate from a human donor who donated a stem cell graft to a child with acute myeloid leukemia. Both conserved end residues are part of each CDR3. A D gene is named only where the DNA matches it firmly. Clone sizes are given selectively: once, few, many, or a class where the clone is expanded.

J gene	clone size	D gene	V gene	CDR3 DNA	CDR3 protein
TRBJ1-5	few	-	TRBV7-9	TGTGCCAGCAGTTGGGAAGGTGCGGGTAGCAATCAGCCCCAGCATTTT	CASSWEGAGSNQPQHF
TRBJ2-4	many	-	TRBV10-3	TGTGCCATCAGTGAACCTACAGGCCAGGGCAAAAACATTCAGTACTTC	CAISEPTGQGKNIQYF
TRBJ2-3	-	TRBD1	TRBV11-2	TGTGCCAGCAGCCTCGTCGGTACAGGGGTGGGAACAGATACGCAGTATTTT	CASSLVGTGVGTDTQYF
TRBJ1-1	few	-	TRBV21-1	TGTGCCAGCAGCAACTACGAGACAGGTCCGCGGGGCACTGAAGCTTTCTTT	CASSNYETGPRGTEAFF
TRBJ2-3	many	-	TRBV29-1	TGCAGCGTCACAGACGGGGGGCAAGATACGCAGTATTTT	CSVTDGGQDTQYF
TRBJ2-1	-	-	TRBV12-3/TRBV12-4	TGTGCCAGCAGTTTACACCCCGGGACTCCCTGCTACAATGAGCAGTTCTTC	CASSLHPGTPCYNEQFF
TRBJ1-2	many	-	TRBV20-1	TGCAGTGCTAGATCTCGGGGGAATCGGGACGGCTACACCTTC	CSARSRGNRDGYTF
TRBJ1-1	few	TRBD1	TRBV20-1	TGCAGTGCTAGAGTACAGGGGGGCATGAACACTGAAGCTTTCTTT	CSARVQGGMNTEAFF
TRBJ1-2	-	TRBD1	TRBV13	TGTGCCAGCACCACGGACAGGGCAGGCTATGGCTACACCTTC	CASTTDRAGYGYTF
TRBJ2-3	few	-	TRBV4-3	TGCGCCAGCAGCCAAGTGGCCGGGGCAGATACGCAGTATTTT	CASSQVAGADTQYF
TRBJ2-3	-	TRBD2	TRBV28	TGTGCCAGCAGCCGACGGCGGGGGGGCACAGATACGCAGTATTTT	CASSRRRGGTDTQYF
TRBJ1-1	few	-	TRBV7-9	TGTGCCAGCAGCTTAGCACAGGGTTACACTGAAGCTTTCTTT	CASSLAQGYTEAFF
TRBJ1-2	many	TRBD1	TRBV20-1	TGCAGTGCTCGGACAGGACGTGAAGGCTACACCTTC	CSARTGREGYTF
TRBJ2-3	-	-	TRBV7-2	TGTGCCAGCAGCCCCCTTTACCTCACAGATACGCAGTATTTT	CASSPLYLTDTQYF
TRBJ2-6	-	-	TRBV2	TGTGCCAGCAGTGTAGATTTGGAGGACAGATTAAGCTCTGGGGCCAACGTCCTGACTTTC	CASSVDLEDRLSSGANVLTF
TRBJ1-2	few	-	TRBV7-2	TGTGCCAGCAGCTTAGGTCTGGAGTACTATGGCTACACCTTC	CASSLGLEYYGYTF
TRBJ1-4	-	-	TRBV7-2	TGTGCCAGCCGCCGGGGGTCTAATGAAAAACTGTTTTTT	CASRRGSNEKLFF
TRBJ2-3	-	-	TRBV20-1	TGCAGTGCTAGAGTTTGGCTATCGGGGGCTACGCAGTATTTT	CSARVWLSGATQYF
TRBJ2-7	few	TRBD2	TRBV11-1	TGTGCCAGCAGCACGGGACTAGCGGGGGGGCCAGGGTCCTACGAGCAGTACTTC	CASSTGLAGGPGSYEQYF
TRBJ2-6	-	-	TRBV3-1	TGTGCCAGCTGTTTACTTGCGACAGAGATGTCTGGGGCCAACGTCCTGACTTTC	CASCLLATEMSGANVLTF
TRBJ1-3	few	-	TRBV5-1	TGCGCCAGCAGCTTGGACGGTGGGTTTGGAAACACCATATATTTT	CASSLDGGFGNTIYF
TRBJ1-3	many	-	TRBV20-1	TGCAGTGCTACCTACAGGGACGGAAACACCATATATTTT	CSATYRDGNTIYF
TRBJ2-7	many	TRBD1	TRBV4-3	TGCGCCAGCAGCCAAGATACGGGACAGGGACTTTACGAGCAGTACTTC	CASSQDTGQGLYEQYF
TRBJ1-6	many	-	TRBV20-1	TGCAGTGCATTGATCGGCCAGGGCAATAATTCACCCCTCCACTTT	CSALIGQGNNSPLHF
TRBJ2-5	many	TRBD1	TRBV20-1	TGCAGTGCTAATTCGGGACAGGGTCCCGGGGGGACCCAGTACTTC	CSANSGQGPGGTQYF
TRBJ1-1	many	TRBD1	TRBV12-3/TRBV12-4	TGTGCCAGCAGTTCATCCGGGACAGGGTGGGAAGCTTTCTTT	CASSSSGTGWEAFF
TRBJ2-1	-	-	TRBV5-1	TGCGCCAGCAGCCAACCCGGTCGGAGTTACAATGAGCAGTTCTTC	CASSQPGRSYNEQFF
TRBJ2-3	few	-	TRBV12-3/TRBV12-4	TGTGCCAGCAGTCCGCGTCCAGATACGCAGTATTTT	CASSPRPDTQYF